This is a list of T cell receptor beta chains from one sample in a study of blood T cell repertoires in COVID-19. Clones were sequenced by immunoSEQ multiplex PCR, and TCRdb holds only the in-frame ones, with some missing. The sample consists of a few hundred thousand clones, about 90% of them appearing once. The sample was PBMCs or T cells enriched from blood (not recorded which). These receptors all come from a man aged 25 to 40 who had recovered from COVID-19. Each CDR3 is given with its conserved first and last residue. The D gene is left open where the match is weak.

J,D,V,CDR3
TRBJ2-2,.,TRBV3-1/TRBV3-2,CASSPSGLLNTGELFF
TRBJ1-4,TRBD1,TRBV5-1,CASSWGQGTTNEKLFF
TRBJ2-5,.,TRBV7-2,CASSLLALGSEETQYF
TRBJ2-3,TRBD1,TRBV27,CASSPRQGHRTDTQYF
TRBJ1-4,.,TRBV10-3,CAISDLPSGSEKLFF
TRBJ1-2,.,TRBV19,CASSIDFADFRTF
TRBJ2-7,TRBD1,TRBV5-1,CASSFGRGQGEQYF
TRBJ1-5,.,TRBV15,CATSPPQGNQPQHF
TRBJ1-1,.,TRBV7-9,CASSLAGSMNTEAFF
TRBJ2-3,TRBD2,TRBV3-1/TRBV3-2,CASSPGLAATDTQYF
TRBJ1-4,.,TRBV6-5,CASSYRGGANEKLFF
TRBJ2-7,TRBD2,TRBV16,CASSQSERGHTSYEQCF
TRBJ1-5,.,TRBV27,CASSLFHQGSNQPQHF
TRBJ1-2,.,TRBV28,CASSLTGQYGYTF
TRBJ2-3,.,TRBV28,CASSTSTDTQYF
TRBJ1-1,TRBD1,TRBV5-1,CASSRTGGTEAFF
TRBJ2-7,.,TRBV28,CASSQLGRPYEQYF
TRBJ1-6,TRBD1,TRBV6-5,CATLGQGGSPLHF
TRBJ1-5,.,TRBV5-1,CASSLTGGDQPQHF
TRBJ1-6,.,TRBV29-1,CSATSLLRNSPLHF
TRBJ1-2,.,TRBV11-2,CASSLRLGGYYGYTF
TRBJ2-5,.,TRBV21-1,CASSKAWAGIETQYF
TRBJ2-5,.,TRBV15,CATSTRRGEETQYF
TRBJ1-1,.,TRBV11-2,CASSSWDKLMSTEAFF
TRBJ2-3,TRBD1,TRBV6-4,CASSDSLTGPDTQYF
TRBJ1-2,.,TRBV5-4,CASSPTGMDGYTF
TRBJ1-3,.,TRBV7-9,CASSRDNSGNTIYF
TRBJ2-5,TRBD1,TRBV6-5,CASSRDRGVETQYF
TRBJ1-4,.,TRBV5-8,CASSLGTQTGPLIGEKLFF
TRBJ1-5,.,TRBV19,CASSLGHLYSNQPQHF
TRBJ1-1,.,TRBV7-9,CASSQNLGGIDAFF
TRBJ2-7,TRBD1,TRBV6-5,CASSSAGQGGYEQYF
TRBJ2-3,.,TRBV7-3,CASSLGAYKSNTDTQYF
TRBJ1-2,TRBD1,TRBV5-1,CASSPQGANYGYTF
TRBJ1-2,.,TRBV27,CASSRTDNGYTF
TRBJ2-3,.,TRBV19,CASSILAAQGLGYTQYF
TRBJ2-6,.,TRBV3-1/TRBV3-2,CASSQGGRDFSGANVLTF
TRBJ1-6,.,TRBV28,CASRPDSPHYNSPLHF
TRBJ2-7,TRBD2,TRBV3-1/TRBV3-2,CASSQRGGYEQYF
TRBJ2-3,.,TRBV29-1,CSVGGRLTDTQYF
TRBJ2-7,.,TRBV10-3,CAISGQAYEQYF
TRBJ1-2,.,TRBV5-1,CASSPGGGGYTF
TRBJ1-5,.,TRBV30,CAWSVVGGNQPQHF
TRBJ1-4,.,TRBV30,CAWRSYRATNEKLFF
TRBJ1-3,TRBD1,TRBV27,CASSGQGKNTIYF
TRBJ2-3,TRBD2,TRBV27,CASSLLLAGGPDTQYF
TRBJ2-1,TRBD2,TRBV14,CASSRRTSGNEQFF
TRBJ2-7,.,TRBV4-1,CASSQRSVQGRGSYEQYF
TRBJ2-1,.,TRBV30,CAWSVLAGRGDEQFF
TRBJ2-3,TRBD2,TRBV5-4,CASSSTSGESGTQYF
TRBJ2-5,.,TRBV12-3/TRBV12-4,CASSSGHRETQYF
TRBJ1-2,.,TRBV13,CASSLVQGVTGVTRYGYTF
TRBJ2-1,.,TRBV19,CASSTSGGNNEQFF